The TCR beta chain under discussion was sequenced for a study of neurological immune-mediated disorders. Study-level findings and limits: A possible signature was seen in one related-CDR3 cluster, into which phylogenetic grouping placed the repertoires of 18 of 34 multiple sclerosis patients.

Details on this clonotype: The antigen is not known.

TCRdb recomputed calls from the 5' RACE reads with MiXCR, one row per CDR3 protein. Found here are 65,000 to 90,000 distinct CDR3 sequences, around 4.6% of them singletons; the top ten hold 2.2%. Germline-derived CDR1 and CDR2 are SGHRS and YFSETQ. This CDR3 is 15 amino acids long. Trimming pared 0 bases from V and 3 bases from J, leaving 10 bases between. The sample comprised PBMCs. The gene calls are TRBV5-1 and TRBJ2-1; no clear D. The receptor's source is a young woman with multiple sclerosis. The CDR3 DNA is TGCGCCAGCAGCTTGGAGGTAGGAAACTACAATGAGCAGTTCTTC. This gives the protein CASSLEVGNYNEQFF.